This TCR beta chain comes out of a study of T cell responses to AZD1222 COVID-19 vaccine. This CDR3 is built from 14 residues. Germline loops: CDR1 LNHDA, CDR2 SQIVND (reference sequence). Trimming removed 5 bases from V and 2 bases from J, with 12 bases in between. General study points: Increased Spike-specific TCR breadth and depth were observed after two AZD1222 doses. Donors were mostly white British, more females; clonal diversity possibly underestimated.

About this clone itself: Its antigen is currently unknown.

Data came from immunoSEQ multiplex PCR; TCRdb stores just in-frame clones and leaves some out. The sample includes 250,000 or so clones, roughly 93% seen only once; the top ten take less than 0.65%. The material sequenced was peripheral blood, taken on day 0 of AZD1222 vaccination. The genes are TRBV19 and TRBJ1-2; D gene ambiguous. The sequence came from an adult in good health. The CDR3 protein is CASSRLEVNYGYTF. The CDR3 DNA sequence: TGTGCCAGTAGTCGCCTCGAGGTGAACTATGGCTACACCTTC.